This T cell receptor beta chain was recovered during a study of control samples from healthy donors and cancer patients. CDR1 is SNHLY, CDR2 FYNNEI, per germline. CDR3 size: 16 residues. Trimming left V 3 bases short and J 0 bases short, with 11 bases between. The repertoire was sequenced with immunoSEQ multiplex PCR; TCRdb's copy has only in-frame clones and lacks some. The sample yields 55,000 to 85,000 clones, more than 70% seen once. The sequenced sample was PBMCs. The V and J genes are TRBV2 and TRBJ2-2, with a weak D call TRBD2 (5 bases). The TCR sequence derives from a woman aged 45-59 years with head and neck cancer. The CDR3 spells CASSEGWTPNTGELFF. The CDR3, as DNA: TGTGCCAGCAGTGAGGGCTGGACTCCGAACACCGGGGAGCTGTTTTTT.